This TCR beta chain was found in a study of blood T cell repertoires in COVID-19. Unmatched junction bases numbered 4, after V lost 0 bases and J lost 6 bases. The germline CDR1 and CDR2 sequences are KGHSH and LQKENI. The CDR3 contains 15 residues. Authors' processing steps: For nucleated cells, counts were estimated from reference gene primer amplification. This table comes from immunoSEQ multiplex PCR, and its TCRdb copy is limited to in-frame clones, with some not included. V, J and clone size were drawn from that table, and D and trimming were deduced from the DNA. The table shows about 160,000 clones, with approximately 85% occurring only once.

What was sequenced was peripheral blood. This rearrangement joins TRBV18 to TRBJ1-4; 7 nucleotides agree with TRBD1. The TCR sequence derives from a man between 60 and 75 years old with active or convalescent COVID-19. The CDR3 loop reads CASSPPLTGHEKLFF. As DNA, the CDR3 is TGTGCCAGCTCACCACCGCTGACAGGGCATGAAAAACTGTTTTTT.